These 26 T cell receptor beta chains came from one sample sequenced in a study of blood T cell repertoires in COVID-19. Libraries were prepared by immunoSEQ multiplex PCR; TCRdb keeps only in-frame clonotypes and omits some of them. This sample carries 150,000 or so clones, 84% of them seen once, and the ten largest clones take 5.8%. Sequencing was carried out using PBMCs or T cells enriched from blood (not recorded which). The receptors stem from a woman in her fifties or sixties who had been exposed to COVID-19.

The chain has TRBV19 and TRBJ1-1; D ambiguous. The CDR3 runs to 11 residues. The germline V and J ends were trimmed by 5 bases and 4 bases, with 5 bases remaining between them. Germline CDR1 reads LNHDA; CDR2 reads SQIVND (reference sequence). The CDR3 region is CASSVLTEAFF. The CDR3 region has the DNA TGTGCCAGTAGTGTACTCACTGAAGCTTTCTTT.

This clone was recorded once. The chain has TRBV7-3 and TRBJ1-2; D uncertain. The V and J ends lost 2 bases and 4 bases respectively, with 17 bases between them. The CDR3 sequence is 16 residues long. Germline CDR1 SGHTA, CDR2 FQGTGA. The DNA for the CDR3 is TGTGCCAGCAGCTTACAAGGAGGAGGTCTCGCCTATGGCTACACCTTC. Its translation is CASSLQGGGLAYGYTF.

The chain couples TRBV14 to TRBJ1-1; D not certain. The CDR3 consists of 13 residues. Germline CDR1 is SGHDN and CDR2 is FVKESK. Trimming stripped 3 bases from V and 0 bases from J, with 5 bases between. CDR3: CASSQLMNTEAFF. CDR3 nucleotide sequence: TGTGCCAGCAGCCAGCTAATGAACACTGAAGCTTTCTTT.

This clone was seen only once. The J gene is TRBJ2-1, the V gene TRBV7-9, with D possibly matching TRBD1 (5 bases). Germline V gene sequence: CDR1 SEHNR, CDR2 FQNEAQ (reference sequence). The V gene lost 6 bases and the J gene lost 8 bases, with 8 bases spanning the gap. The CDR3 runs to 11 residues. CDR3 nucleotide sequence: TGTGCCAGCAGGACAGAGTATGAGCAGTTCTTC. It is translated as CASRTEYEQFF. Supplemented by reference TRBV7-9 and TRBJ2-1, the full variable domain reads DTGVSQNPRHKITKRGQNVTFRCDPISEHNRLYWYRQTLGQGPEFLTYFQNEAQLEKSRLLSDRFSAERPKGSFSTLEIQRTEQGDSAMYLCASRTEYEQFFGPGTRLTVL.

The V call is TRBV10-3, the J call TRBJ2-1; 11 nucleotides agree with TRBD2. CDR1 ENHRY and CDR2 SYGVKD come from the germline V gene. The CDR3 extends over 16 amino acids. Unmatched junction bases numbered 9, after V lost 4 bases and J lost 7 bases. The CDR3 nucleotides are TGTGCCATCAGTGGGGCCACTAGCGGGGGCGTGAATGAGCAGTTCTTC. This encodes CAISGATSGGVNEQFF.

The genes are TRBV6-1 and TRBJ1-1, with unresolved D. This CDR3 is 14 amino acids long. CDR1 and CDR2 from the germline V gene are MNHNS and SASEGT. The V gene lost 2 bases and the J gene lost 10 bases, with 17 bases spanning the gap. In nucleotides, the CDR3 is TGTGCCAGCAGTGAACAGGCCATTATACGGGGAGCTTTCTTT. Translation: CASSEQAIIRGAFF.

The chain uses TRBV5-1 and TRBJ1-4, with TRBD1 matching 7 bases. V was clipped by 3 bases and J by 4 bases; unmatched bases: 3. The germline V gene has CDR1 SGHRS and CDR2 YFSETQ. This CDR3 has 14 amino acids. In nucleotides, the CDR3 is TGCGCCAGCAGCTGGACAGGAGGTAATGAAAAACTGTTTTTT. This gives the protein CASSWTGGNEKLFF.

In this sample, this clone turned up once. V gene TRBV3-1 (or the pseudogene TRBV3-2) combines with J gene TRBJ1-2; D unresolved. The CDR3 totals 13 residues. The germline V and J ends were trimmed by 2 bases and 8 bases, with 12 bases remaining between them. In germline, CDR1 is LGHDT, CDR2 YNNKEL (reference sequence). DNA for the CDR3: TGTGCCAGCAGCCAAAAATCGGCGGAGGGCTACACCTTC. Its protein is CASSQKSAEGYTF.

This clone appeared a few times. In nucleotides, the CDR3 is TGTGCCAGCAGCTTCTCGGGCGGGAGGGGGACAGATACGCAGTATTTT. The encoded protein is CASSFSGGRGTDTQYF. The gene calls are TRBV11-3 and TRBJ2-3, with TRBD2 matching over 9 bases. The CDR3 is 16 amino acids. The germline V gene encodes CDR1 SGHNT and CDR2 YENEEA. With 3 bases clipped from V and 3 bases from J, the junction kept 7 bases outside the gene matches.

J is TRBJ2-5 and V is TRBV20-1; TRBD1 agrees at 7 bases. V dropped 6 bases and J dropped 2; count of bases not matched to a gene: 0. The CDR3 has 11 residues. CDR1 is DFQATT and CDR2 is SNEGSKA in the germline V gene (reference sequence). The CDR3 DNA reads TGCAGTGCACAGGGGCAAGAGACCCAGTACTTC. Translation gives CSAQGQETQYF.

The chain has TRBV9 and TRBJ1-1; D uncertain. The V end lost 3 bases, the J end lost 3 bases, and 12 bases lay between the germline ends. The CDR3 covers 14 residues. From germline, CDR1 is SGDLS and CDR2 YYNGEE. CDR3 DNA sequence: TGTGCCAGCAGCGACGTCCTGGGCGACACTGAAGCTTTCTTT. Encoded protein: CASSDVLGDTEAFF.

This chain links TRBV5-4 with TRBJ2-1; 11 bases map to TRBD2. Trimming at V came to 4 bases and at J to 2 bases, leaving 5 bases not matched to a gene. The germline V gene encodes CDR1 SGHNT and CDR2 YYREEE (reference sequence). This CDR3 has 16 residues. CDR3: CASSKGLAEAYNEQFF. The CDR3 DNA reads TGTGCCAGCAGCAAGGGACTAGCGGAAGCCTACAATGAGCAGTTCTTC.

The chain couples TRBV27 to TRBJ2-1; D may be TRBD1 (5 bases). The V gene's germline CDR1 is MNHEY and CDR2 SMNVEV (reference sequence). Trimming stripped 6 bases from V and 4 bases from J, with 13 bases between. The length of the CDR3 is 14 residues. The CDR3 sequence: CASRQLTAYNEQFF. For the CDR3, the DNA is TGTGCCAGCAGGCAATTGACAGCGTACAATGAGCAGTTCTTC.

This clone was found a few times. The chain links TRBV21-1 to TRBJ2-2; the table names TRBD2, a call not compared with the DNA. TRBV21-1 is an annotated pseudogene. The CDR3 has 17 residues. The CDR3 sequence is CASSKAASGSVTGELFF. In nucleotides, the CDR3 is TGTGCCAGCAGCAAAGCCGCCAGCGGGAGCGTTACCGGGGAGCTGTTTTTT.

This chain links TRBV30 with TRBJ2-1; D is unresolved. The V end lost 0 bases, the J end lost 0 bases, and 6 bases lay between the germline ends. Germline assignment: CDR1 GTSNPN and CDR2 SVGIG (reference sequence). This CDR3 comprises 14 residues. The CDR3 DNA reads TGTGCCTGGAGTGTGTCCCACTCCTACAATGAGCAGTTCTTC. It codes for CAWSVSHSYNEQFF.

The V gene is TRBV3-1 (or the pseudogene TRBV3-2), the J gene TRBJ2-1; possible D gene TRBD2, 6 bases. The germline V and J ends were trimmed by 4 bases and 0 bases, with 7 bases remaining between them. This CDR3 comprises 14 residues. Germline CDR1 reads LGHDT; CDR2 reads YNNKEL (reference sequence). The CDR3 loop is CASSPGSSYNEQFF. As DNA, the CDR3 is TGTGCCAGCAGCCCCGGGAGCTCCTACAATGAGCAGTTCTTC.

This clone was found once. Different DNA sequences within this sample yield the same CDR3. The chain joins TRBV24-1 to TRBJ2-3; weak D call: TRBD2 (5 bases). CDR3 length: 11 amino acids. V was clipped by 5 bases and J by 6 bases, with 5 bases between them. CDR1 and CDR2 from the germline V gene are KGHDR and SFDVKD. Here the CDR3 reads CATSAGDTQYF. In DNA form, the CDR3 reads TGTGCCACCAGTGCGGGGGATACGCAGTATTTT.

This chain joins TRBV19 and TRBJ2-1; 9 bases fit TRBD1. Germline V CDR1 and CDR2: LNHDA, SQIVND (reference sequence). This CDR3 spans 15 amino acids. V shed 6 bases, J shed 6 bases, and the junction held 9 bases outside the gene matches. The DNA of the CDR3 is TGTGCCAGTAGGGGGGCGGGACAGGGCAGCAATGAGCAGTTCTTC. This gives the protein CASRGAGQGSNEQFF.

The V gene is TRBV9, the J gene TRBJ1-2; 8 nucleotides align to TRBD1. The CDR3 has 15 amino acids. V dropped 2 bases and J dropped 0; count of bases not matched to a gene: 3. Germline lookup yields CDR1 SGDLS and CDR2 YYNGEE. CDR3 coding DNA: TGTGCCAGCAGCGTGAACAGGGGGTCTAACTATGGCTACACCTTC. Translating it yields CASSVNRGSNYGYTF. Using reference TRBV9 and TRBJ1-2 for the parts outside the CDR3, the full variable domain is DSGVTQTPKHLITATGQRVTLRCSPRSGDLSVYWYQQSLDQGLQFLIQYYNGEERAKGNILERFSAQQFPDLHSELNLSSLELGDSALYFCASSVNRGSNYGYTFGSGTRLTVV.

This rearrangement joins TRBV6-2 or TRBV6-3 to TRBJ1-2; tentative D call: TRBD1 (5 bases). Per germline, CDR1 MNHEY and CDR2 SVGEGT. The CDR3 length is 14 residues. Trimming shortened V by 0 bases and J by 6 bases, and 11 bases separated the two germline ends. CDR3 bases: TGTGCCAGCAGTTACTCGGCCCAACAGGATGGCTACACCTTC. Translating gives CASSYSAQQDGYTF.

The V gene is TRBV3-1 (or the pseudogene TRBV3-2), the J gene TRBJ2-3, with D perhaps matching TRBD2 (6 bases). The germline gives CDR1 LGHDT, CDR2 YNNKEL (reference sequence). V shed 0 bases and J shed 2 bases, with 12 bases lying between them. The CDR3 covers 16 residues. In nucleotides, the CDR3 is TGTGCCAGCAGCCAAGATTCGGGAGTGTACACAGATACGCAGTATTTT. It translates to CASSQDSGVYTDTQYF.

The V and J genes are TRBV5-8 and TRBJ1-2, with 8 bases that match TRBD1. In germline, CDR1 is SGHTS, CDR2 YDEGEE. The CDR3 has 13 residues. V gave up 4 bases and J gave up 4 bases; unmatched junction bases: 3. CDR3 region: CASSRTGIYGYTF. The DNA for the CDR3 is TGTGCCAGCAGCAGGACAGGGATCTATGGCTACACCTTC.

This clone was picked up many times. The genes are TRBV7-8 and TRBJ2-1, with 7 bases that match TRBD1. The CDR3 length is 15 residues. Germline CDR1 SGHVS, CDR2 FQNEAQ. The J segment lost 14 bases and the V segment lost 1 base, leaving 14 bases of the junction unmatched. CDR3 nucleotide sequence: TGTGCCAGCAGCTTAGGTGAGGGACAGCCCAGGGATGAGTTCTTC. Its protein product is CASSLGEGQPRDEFF.

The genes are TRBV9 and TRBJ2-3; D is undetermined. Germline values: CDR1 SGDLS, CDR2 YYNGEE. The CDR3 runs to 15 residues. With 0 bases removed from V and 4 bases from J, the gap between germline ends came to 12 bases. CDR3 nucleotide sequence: TGTGCCAGCAGCGTAGAGTGGAACGAGGCAGATACGCAGTATTTT. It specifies CASSVEWNEADTQYF.

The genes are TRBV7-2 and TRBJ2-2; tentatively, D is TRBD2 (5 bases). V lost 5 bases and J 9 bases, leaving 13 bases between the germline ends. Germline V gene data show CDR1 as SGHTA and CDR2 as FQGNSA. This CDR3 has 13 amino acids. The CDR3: CASSEGMGRELFF. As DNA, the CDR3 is TGTGCCAGCAGCGAGGGCATGGGCCGGGAGCTGTTTTTT.

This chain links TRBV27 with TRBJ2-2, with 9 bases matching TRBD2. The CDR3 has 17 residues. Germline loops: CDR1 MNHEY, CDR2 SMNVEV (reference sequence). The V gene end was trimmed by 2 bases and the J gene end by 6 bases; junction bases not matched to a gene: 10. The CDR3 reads CASSLRLAGGPSGELFF. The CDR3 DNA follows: TGTGCCAGCAGTTTACGTCTTGCGGGAGGGCCGTCCGGGGAGCTGTTTTTT.